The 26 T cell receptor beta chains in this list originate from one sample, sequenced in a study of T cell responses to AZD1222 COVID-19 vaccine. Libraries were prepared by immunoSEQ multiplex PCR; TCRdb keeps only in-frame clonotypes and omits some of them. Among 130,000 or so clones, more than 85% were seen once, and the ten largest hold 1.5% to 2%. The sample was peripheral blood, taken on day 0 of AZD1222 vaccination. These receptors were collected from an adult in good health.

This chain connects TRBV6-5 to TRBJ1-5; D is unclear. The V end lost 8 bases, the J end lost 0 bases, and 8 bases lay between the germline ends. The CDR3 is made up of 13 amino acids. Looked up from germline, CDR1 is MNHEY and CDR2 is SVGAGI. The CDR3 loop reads CASFLSSNQPQHF. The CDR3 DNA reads TGTGCCAGCTTTTTGAGTAGCAATCAGCCCCAGCATTTT.

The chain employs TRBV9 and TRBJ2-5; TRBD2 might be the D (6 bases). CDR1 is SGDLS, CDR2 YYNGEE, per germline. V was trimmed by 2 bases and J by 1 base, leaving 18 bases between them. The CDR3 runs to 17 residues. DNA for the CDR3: TGTGCCAGCAGCGTCGGCACGAGGGACGGGGGCCAAGAGACCCAGTACTTC. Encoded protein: CASSVGTRDGGQETQYF.

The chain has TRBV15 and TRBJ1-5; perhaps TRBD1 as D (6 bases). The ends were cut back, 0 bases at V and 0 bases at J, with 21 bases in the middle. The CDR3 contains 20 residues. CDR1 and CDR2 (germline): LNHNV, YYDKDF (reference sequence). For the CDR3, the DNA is TGTGCCACCAGCAGAGATGGATTTACGGGGGGCGGGGATAGCAATCAGCCCCAGCATTTT. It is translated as CATSRDGFTGGGDSNQPQHF.

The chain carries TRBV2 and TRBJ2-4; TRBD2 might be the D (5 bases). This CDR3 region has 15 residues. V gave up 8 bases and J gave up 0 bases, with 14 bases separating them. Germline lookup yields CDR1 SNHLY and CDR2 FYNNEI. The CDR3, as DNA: TGTGCCAGCGGGAGAGGAGATCTAGCCAAAAACATTCAGTACTTC. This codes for CASGRGDLAKNIQYF.

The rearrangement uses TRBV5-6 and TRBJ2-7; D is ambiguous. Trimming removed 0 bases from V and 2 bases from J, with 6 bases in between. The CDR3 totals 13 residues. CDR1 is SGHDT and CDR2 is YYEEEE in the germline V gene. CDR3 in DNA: TGTGCCAGCAGCTTGGCATGGGCCTACGAGCAGTACTTC. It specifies CASSLAWAYEQYF.

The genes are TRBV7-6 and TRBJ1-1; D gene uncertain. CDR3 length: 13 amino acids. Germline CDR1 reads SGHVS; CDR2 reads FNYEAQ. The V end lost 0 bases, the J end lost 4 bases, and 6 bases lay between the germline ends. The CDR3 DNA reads TGTGCCAGCAGCTTAGCCGGTGCCACTGAAGCTTTCTTT. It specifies CASSLAGATEAFF.

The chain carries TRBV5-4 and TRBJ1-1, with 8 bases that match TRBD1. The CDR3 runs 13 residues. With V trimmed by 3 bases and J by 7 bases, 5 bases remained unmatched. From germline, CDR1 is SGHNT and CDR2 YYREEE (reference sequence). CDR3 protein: CASSSPGQDEAFF. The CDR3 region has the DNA TGTGCCAGCAGCTCCCCGGGACAGGATGAAGCTTTCTTT.

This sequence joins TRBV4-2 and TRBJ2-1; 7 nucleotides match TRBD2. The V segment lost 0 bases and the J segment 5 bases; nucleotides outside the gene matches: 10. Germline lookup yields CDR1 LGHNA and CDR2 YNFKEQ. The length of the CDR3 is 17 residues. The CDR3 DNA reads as TGTGCCAGCAGCCAAGATCCGGCTAGCGGAAGCAACAATGAGCAGTTCTTC. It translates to CASSQDPASGSNNEQFF.

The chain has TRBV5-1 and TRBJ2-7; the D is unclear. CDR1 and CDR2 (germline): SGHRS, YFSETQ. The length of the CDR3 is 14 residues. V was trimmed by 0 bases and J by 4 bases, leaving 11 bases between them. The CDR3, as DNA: TGCGCCAGCAGCTTGGGGACCCCAGAGTACGAGCAGTACTTC. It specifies CASSLGTPEYEQYF.

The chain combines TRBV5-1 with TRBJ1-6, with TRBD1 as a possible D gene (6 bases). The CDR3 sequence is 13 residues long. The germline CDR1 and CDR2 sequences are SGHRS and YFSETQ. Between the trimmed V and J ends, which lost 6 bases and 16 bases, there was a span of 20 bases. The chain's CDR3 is CASKLSQGSPLHF. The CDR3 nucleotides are TGCGCCAGCAAGCTAAGTCAGGGGAGCCCTCTCCACTTT.

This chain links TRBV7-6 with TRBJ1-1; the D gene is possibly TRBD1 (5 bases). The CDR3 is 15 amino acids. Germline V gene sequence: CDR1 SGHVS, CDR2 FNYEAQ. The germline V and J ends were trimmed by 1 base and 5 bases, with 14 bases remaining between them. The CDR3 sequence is CASSLEAQGLTEAFF. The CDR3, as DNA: TGTGCCAGCAGCTTAGAGGCGCAGGGCTTGACTGAAGCTTTCTTT.

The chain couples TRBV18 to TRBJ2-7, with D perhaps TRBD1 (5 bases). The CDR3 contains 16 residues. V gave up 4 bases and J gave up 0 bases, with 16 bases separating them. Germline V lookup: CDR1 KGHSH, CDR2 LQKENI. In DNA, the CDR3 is TGTGCCAGCTCACACCCAGGCGACAGAAGCTCCTACGAGCAGTACTTC. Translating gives CASSHPGDRSSYEQYF.

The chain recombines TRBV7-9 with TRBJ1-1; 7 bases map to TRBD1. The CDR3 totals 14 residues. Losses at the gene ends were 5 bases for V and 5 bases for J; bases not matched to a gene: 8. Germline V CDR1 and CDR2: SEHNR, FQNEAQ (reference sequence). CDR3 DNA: TGTGCCAGCAGCGCACAGGGGAGTGGAACTGAAGCTTTCTTT. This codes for CASSAQGSGTEAFF.

CDR3 residues: CASSQTTGAWTEAFF. CDR3 DNA: TGTGCCAGCAGCCAAACCACAGGGGCTTGGACTGAAGCTTTCTTT. The chain uses TRBV3-1 (or the pseudogene TRBV3-2) and TRBJ1-1; 7 bases fit TRBD1. This CDR3 contains 15 residues. The germline V gene has CDR1 LGHDT and CDR2 YNNKEL (reference sequence). V shed 2 bases, J shed 5 bases, and the junction held 8 bases outside the gene matches.

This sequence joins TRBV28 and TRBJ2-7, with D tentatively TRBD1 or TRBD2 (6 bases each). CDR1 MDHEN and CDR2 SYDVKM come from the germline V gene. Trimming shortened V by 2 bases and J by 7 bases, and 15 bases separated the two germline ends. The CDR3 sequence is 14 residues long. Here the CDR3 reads CASSLGGRAEEQYF. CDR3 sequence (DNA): TGTGCCAGCAGTTTAGGGGGGCGGGCGGAGGAGCAGTACTTC. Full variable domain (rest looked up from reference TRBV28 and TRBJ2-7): DVKVTQSSRYLVKRTGEKVFLECVQDMDHENMFWYRQDPGLGLRLIYFSYDVKMKEKGDIPEGYSVSREKKERFSLILESASTNQTSMYLCASSLGGRAEEQYFGPGTRLTVT.

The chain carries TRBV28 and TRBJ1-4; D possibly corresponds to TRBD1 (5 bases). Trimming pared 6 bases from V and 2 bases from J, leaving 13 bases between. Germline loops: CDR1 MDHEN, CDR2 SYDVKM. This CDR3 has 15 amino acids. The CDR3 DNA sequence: TGTGCCAGCAGGGCAGGGTTTTCGACTAATGAAAAACTGTTTTTT. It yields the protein CASRAGFSTNEKLFF.

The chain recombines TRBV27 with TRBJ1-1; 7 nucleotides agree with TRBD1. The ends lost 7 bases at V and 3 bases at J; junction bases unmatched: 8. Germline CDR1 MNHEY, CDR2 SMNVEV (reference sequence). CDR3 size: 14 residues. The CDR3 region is CASIPNRGDTEAFF. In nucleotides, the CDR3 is TGTGCCAGCATCCCGAACAGGGGAGACACTGAAGCTTTCTTT.

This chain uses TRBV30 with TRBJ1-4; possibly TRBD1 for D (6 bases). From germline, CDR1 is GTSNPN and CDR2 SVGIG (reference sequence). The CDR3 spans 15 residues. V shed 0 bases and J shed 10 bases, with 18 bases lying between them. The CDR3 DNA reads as TGTGCCTGGAGTGTGCCTGGGGCAGGGGTAGTAAAACTGTTTTTT. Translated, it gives CAWSVPGAGVVKLFF.

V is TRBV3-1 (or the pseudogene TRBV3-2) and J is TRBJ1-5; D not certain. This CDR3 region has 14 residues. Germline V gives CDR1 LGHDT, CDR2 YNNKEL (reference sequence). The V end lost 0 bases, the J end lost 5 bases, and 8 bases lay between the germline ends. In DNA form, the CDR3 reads TGTGCCAGCAGCCAAGATAACAGCCATCAGCCCCAGCATTTT. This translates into CASSQDNSHQPQHF.

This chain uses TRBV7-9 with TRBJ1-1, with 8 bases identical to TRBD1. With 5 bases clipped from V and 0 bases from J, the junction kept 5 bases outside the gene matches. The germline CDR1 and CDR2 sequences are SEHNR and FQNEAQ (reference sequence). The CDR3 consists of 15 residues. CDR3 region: CASSPWTGMNTEAFF. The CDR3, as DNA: TGTGCCAGCAGCCCCTGGACAGGGATGAACACTGAAGCTTTCTTT.

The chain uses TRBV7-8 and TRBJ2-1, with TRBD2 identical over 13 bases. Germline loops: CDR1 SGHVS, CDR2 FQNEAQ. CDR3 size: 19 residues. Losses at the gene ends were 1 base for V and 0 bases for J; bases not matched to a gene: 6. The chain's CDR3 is CASSLELAGGLSSYNEQFF. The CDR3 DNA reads TGTGCCAGCAGCTTAGAACTAGCGGGAGGGCTGAGCTCCTACAATGAGCAGTTCTTC.

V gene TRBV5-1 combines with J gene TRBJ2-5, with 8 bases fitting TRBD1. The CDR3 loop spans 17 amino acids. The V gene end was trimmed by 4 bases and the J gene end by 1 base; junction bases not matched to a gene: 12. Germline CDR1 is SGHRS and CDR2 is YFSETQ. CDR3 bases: TGCGCCAGCAGCCATGACAGGGGATCCCTTATCCAAGAGACCCAGTACTTC. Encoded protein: CASSHDRGSLIQETQYF.

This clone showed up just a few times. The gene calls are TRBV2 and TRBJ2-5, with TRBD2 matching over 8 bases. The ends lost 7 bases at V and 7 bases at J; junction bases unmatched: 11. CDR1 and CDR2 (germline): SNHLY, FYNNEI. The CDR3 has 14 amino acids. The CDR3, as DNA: TGTGCCAGCAACTTCCGGGAGGGGAGAGGGACCCAGTACTTC. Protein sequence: CASNFREGRGTQYF.

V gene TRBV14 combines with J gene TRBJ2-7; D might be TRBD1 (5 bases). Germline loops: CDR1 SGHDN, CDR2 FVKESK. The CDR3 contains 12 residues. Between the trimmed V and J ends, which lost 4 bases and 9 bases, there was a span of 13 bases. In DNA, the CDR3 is TGTGCCAGCAGCCTTGTGGGGCCGGGGCAGTACTTC. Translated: CASSLVGPGQYF.

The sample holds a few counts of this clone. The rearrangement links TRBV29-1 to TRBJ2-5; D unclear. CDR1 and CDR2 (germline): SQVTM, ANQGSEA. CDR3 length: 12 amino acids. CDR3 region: CGLDGHQETQYF. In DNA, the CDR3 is TGCGGCCTGGACGGTCACCAAGAGACCCAGTACTTC.

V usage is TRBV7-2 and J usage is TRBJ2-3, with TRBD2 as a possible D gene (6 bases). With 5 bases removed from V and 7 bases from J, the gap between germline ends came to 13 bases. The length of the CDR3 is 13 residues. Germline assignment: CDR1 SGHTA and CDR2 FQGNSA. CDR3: CASSPAGRNTQYF. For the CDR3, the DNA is TGTGCCAGCAGCCCCGCCGGGAGAAATACGCAGTATTTT.